This TCR beta chain was identified during a study of cytomegalovirus exposure and HLA in healthy donors. This PCR relied on a set of 60 Vbeta primers and 13 Jbeta primers. Repertoires were generated with immunoSEQ multiplex PCR, while TCRdb's copy carries only in-frame clones and drops some. The data hold about 100,000 clones, with around 79% observed a single time. The length of the CDR3 is 16 residues. Germline loops: CDR1 MDHEN, CDR2 SYDVKM. V lost 8 bases to trimming and J lost 5 bases, with 22 bases between them. Material for sequencing was PBMCs. The chain combines TRBV28 with TRBJ2-1; TRBD1 is a possible D gene (6 bases). This sequence originates from a woman aged 40 to 50 in good health and CMV-seronegative. Here the CDR3 DNA reads TGTGCCAGCTTGGGAGAGGGGACACTTTTTAACAATGAGCAGTTCTTC. Its translation: CASLGEGTLFNNEQFF.